Following are 27 T cell receptor beta chains from one sample sequenced in a study of T cells expressing NK-cell markers (TCRdb year 2020). The library was prepared using 5' RACE. TCRdb shows the sequencer as Illumina HiSeq 2000. Each CDR3 protein sequence appears as one entry after TCRdb reprocessed the reads, and no DNA is included. This sample's table has entries for 150,000 to 180,000 distinct CDR3 sequences. The ten most abundant clones make up 30% to 45% of the sample. Sequencing was carried out using blood T cells: a sorted CD56 or NKG2C T cell subset, CD4+ or CD8+ T cells, or bulk PBMC T cells (not recorded which). These receptor sequences come from a woman between 50 and 59 years old in good health. Donor details come from another sample of the same person, matched by shared clones.

J is TRBJ2-1 and V is TRBV7-3; TCRdb's D call of TRBD2 is untestable without DNA. The CDR3 covers 17 residues. Germline lookup yields CDR1 SGHTA and CDR2 FQGTGA. CDR3 sequence: CASSPYPTSGKDNEQFF.

The chain joins TRBV4-1 to TRBJ2-2. The length of the CDR3 is 15 residues. Looked up from germline, CDR1 is MGHRA and CDR2 is YSYEKL. The CDR3 protein is CASSSTTASTGELFF.

V is TRBV3-1 and J is TRBJ2-7; the D call from TCRdb, TRBD1, cannot be confirmed without DNA. CDR3 length equals 17 residues. The germline V gene encodes CDR1 LGHDT and CDR2 YNNKEL (reference sequence). CDR3 sequence reads: CASSQGRTGASTYEQYF.

The chain has TRBV29-1 and TRBJ2-1; TCRdb outputs TRBD2, but without DNA this stays unchecked. In germline, CDR1 is SQVTM, CDR2 ANQGSEA. The CDR3 contains 13 residues. This CDR3 is CSVTSGRMYEQFF.

This sequence joins TRBV5-1 and TRBJ1-5. CDR1 and CDR2 from the germline V gene are SGHRS and YFSETQ. This CDR3 has 13 residues. CDR3 loop: CASSYLPGQPQHF.

The CDR3 protein is CASSDRDLPEAFF. The chain carries TRBV10-2 and TRBJ1-1. Germline V gene data show CDR1 as WSHSY and CDR2 as SAAADI. This CDR3 spans 13 amino acids.

The chain carries TRBV7-2 and TRBJ2-1. The CDR3 has 12 amino acids. Germline CDR1 SGHTA, CDR2 FQGNSA. CDR3: CASSFLYNEQFF.

The chain has TRBV2 and TRBJ1-1; with no DNA, the TCRdb D assignment of TRBD1 cannot be verified. CDR3 length: 11 residues. Germline loops: CDR1 SNHLY, CDR2 FYNNEI. The CDR3 is CASHQGTMAFF.

The rearrangement joins TRBV4-1 to TRBJ2-2; checking the TCRdb D call of TRBD2 is not possible without DNA. This CDR3 spans 17 amino acids. Germline V lookup: CDR1 MGHRA, CDR2 YSYEKL. CDR3 region: CASSQGSAGVSAGELFF.

The chain carries TRBV7-9 and TRBJ2-5; the D call of TRBD1 rests on TCRdb alone, since no DNA is present to check it. The CDR3 spans 17 residues. CDR1 and CDR2 from the germline V gene are SEHNR and FQNEAQ (reference sequence). CDR3 region: CASSFPVLGAKVETQYF. The full variable domain, its missing parts supplied by reference TRBV7-9 and TRBJ2-5, is DTGVSQNPRHKITKRGQNVTFRCDPISEHNRLYWYRQTLGQGPEFLTYFQNEAQLEKSRLLSDRFSAERPKGSFSTLEIQRTEQGDSAMYLCASSFPVLGAKVETQYFGPGTRLLVL.

The chain employs TRBV12-3 or TRBV12-4 and TRBJ2-3; as DNA is missing, the TRBD2 call by TCRdb cannot be tested. The CDR3 contains 16 residues. The CDR3 protein is CASSPAGGPSTDTQYF.

The chain carries TRBV20-1 and TRBJ2-5; absent DNA, TCRdb's TRBD2 call cannot be checked. The V gene's germline CDR1 is DFQATT and CDR2 SNEGSKA (reference sequence). CDR3 length equals 15 residues. CDR3 protein: CSVYTGRETQETQYF.

The rearrangement links TRBV4-1 to TRBJ1-2. Looked up from germline, CDR1 is MGHRA and CDR2 is YSYEKL. CDR3 size: 14 residues. This CDR3 reads CASSQVGSEDGYTF.

V and J are TRBV10-2 and TRBJ1-5; TCRdb outputs TRBD1, but without DNA this stays unchecked. Germline assignment: CDR1 WSHSY and CDR2 SAAADI. The CDR3 is 13 amino acids. Here the CDR3 reads CASSEGGLQPQHF.

CDR3 in amino acids: CATADSGMNTGELFF. J is TRBJ2-2 and V is TRBV11-2; TCRdb proposes TRBD2, but this gene call is untestable without DNA. The germline V gene has CDR1 SGHAT and CDR2 FQNNGV. CDR3 length: 15 residues.

The chain has TRBV5-1 and TRBJ1-1; TCRdb calls TRBD1, which cannot be checked without DNA. Germline values: CDR1 SGHRS, CDR2 YFSETQ. The CDR3 consists of 15 residues. The chain's CDR3 is CASSVQGSPHTEAFF.

The CDR3 protein is CASRSSEYNEQFF. This chain joins TRBV27 and TRBJ2-1; TCRdb designates TRBD2, a call that cannot be tested without DNA. The CDR3 length is 13 residues. Germline-derived CDR1 and CDR2 are MNHEY and SMNVEV (reference sequence).

The chain joins TRBV29-1 to TRBJ1-2; absent DNA, TCRdb's TRBD1 call cannot be checked. The germline CDR1 and CDR2 sequences are SQVTM and ANQGSEA. This CDR3 comprises 14 residues. CDR3 protein: CSVWAGIYNYGYTF.

This chain links TRBV20-1 with TRBJ2-1; TCRdb's D call, TRBD2, is unchecked because there is no DNA. Per the germline V gene, CDR1 is DFQATT and CDR2 is SNEGSKA (reference sequence). The CDR3 is 14 amino acids. This chain's CDR3 is CSARDSDFHNEQFF.

This rearrangement joins TRBV4-1 to TRBJ2-7. The CDR3 has 14 residues. The germline V gene encodes CDR1 MGHRA and CDR2 YSYEKL. The CDR3 reads CASSQAETSYEQYF.

The J gene is TRBJ1-3, the V gene TRBV4-1; TCRdb lists TRBD1, though no DNA is available to test this call. The CDR3 contains 15 residues. Per the germline V gene, CDR1 is MGHRA and CDR2 is YSYEKL. This CDR3 is CASSQESFQGVTIYF.

The chain links TRBV24-1 to TRBJ2-5. CDR1 and CDR2 from the germline V gene are KGHDR and SFDVKD. This CDR3 has 15 amino acids. CDR3 amino acids: CATSDLTSDIRRWYF.

V gene TRBV10-2 combines with J gene TRBJ2-7; the TRBD1 assignment by TCRdb is unverifiable without DNA. This CDR3 is built from 14 residues. Germline V CDR1 and CDR2: WSHSY, SAAADI. Here the CDR3 reads CASSARDRDYEQYF.

The chain employs TRBV29-1 and TRBJ2-2; as DNA is missing, the TRBD1 call by TCRdb cannot be tested. CDR1 and CDR2 from the germline V gene are SQVTM and ANQGSEA. The CDR3 has 15 amino acids. CDR3 sequence reads: CSVGTGGSLGGELFF.

The chain joins TRBV6-2 or TRBV6-3 to TRBJ2-1; the D call of TRBD2 rests on TCRdb alone, since no DNA is present to check it. CDR1 and CDR2 from the germline V gene are MNHEY and SVGEGT. The CDR3 length is 16 residues. CDR3 sequence reads: CASSYGPSGIGNEQFF.

This rearrangement joins TRBV27 to TRBJ1-5. Germline CDR1 and CDR2: MNHEY and SMNVEV (reference sequence). CDR3 length: 15 residues. This CDR3 reads CASGWTLNSNQPQHF.

V is TRBV20-1 and J is TRBJ2-7; the D gene TCRdb calls, TRBD1, cannot be checked with no DNA. Germline V gene data show CDR1 as DFQATT and CDR2 as SNEGSKA (reference sequence). This CDR3 comprises 13 residues. The CDR3 sequence: CSACWGLPCEQYF.